These T cell receptor beta chains were read from a single sample in a study of T-cell reconstitution after alpha-beta-depleted transplantation in children. TCRdb re-analysed the PCR reads in MiXCR, keeping a single row per CDR3 protein. This sample carries about 600,000 distinct CDR3 sequences, roughly 23% of them seen once, and the ten largest clones take roughly 14%. The sequenced sample was PBMCs, mostly from graft donor cells, obtained 360 days after TCRalphabeta/CD19-depleted stem cell transplant. Receptor source: a boy less than two years old who had a stem cell transplant for acute myeloid leukemia, so the T cells may come from the graft donor. Each CDR3 is given with its conserved first and last residue. The D gene is left open where the match is weak. Not every row has a clone size; where given, it reads once, few, many or a size class.

D	size	J	V	DNA	CDR3
TRBD1	many	TRBJ2-3	TRBV20-1	TGCAGTGCTAGGATCTCCGGAGACAGGGGCACAGATACGCAGTATTTT	CSARISGDRGTDTQYF
NA	once	TRBJ2-3	TRBV28	TGTGCCAGCAGTTTCCGCGGGGCAGGAGGAGATACGCAGTATTTT	CASSFRGAGGDTQYF
NA	many	TRBJ1-1	TRBV6-1	TGTGCCAGCAGTGGAGGGTGGTTCACTAATCGGACTGAAGCTTTCTTT	CASSGGWFTNRTEAFF
TRBD1	NA	TRBJ2-1	TRBV6-5	TGTGCCAGCAGTTACGACAGGGGACCCAATGAGCAGTTCTTC	CASSYDRGPNEQFF
NA	few	TRBJ2-1	TRBV20-1	TGCAGTGCTTCCATTCCGGGGCAGTTCTTC	CSASIPGQFF
NA	NA	TRBJ2-1	TRBV20-1	TGCAGTGCCTCCTTTTTGCGGAGGAGCTCCTACAATGAGCAGTTCTTC	CSASFLRRSSYNEQFF
NA	NA	TRBJ1-1	TRBV6-2/TRBV6-3	TGTGCCAGCAGTTATGGGGAGGGCACTGAAGCTTTCTTT	CASSYGEGTEAFF
NA	NA	TRBJ1-1	TRBV18	TGTGCCAGCTCACCAATGAAGGCTGAAGCTTTCTTT	CASSPMKAEAFF
NA	NA	TRBJ1-6	TRBV10-3	TGTGCCATCAGCGCCTGGGACCACTCAAATTCACCCCTCCACTTT	CAISAWDHSNSPLHF
TRBD2	NA	TRBJ2-3	TRBV5-1	TGCGCCAGCAGCTTGGATGGACTAGCGAACACAGATACGCAGTATTTT	CASSLDGLANTDTQYF
NA	NA	TRBJ1-5	TRBV20-1	TGCAGTGCTAGAGAAGTAGCGGGATACAATCAGCCCCAGCATTTT	CSAREVAGYNQPQHF
TRBD2	many	TRBJ2-3	TRBV27	TGTGCCAGCAGTACAGCGGGGCGGGTAGATACGCAGTATTTT	CASSTAGRVDTQYF
NA	once	TRBJ1-6	TRBV7-6	TGTGCCAGCAGCTTAGCTTCGACCGGGAAGGGTTCACCCCTCCACTTT	CASSLASTGKGSPLHF
TRBD1	NA	TRBJ2-5	TRBV13	TGTGCCAGCAGCTTCCTAGGACAGGGGGCGAGTCAGGTGTCAGAAGAGACCCAGTACTTC	CASSFLGQGASQVSEETQYF
NA	few	TRBJ2-5	TRBV29-1	TGCAGCGTTCGTCCACGTCTGGGGGAGACCCAGTACTTC	CSVRPRLGETQYF
TRBD1	many	TRBJ2-5	TRBV20-1	TGCAGTGCTAGGGGACAGGGGATAGAGACCCAGTACTTC	CSARGQGIETQYF
TRBD1	few	TRBJ2-3	TRBV12-3/TRBV12-4	TGTGCCAGCAGTTCCTACAGGGGATACACAGATACGCAGTATTTT	CASSSYRGYTDTQYF
NA	few	TRBJ2-5	TRBV5-5	TGTGCCAGCAGCTCCGACGGGGGTCCGTGGGAGACCCAGTACTTC	CASSSDGGPWETQYF
NA	NA	TRBJ1-5	TRBV20-1	TGCAGTGCTAGTAGGCAAAATCAGCATAGCAATCAGCCCCAGCATTTT	CSASRQNQHSNQPQHF
NA	few	TRBJ2-6	TRBV5-1	TGCGCCAGCAGAGAAACCTCTGGGGCCAACGTCCTGACTTTC	CASRETSGANVLTF
TRBD1	few	TRBJ2-1	TRBV6-1	TGTGCCAGCAGCCCTTTCAGACAGGGCTCCTACAATGAGCAGTTCTTC	CASSPFRQGSYNEQFF
NA	few	TRBJ2-1	TRBV7-2	TGTGCCAGCAGCCCTCAGGGGTCCCTCTTGTACAATGAGCAGTTCTTC	CASSPQGSLLYNEQFF
NA	NA	TRBJ2-5	TRBV27	TGTGCCAGCAGATGGAAGTATGGCGGGGAACCCCAAGAGACCCAGTACTTC	CASRWKYGGEPQETQYF
TRBD2	NA	TRBJ2-3	TRBV7-2	TGTGCCAGCAGCGCCCAGCGGGGGGTACCAGATACGCAGTATTTT	CASSAQRGVPDTQYF
NA	NA	TRBJ1-1	TRBV20-1	TGCAGCTTGCGGGCGCAGGTCAGCACTGAAGCTTTCTTT	CSLRAQVSTEAFF
NA	NA	TRBJ2-3	TRBV12-3/TRBV12-4	TGTGCCAGCAGTTCGGGAGGGGGCTATCCGACAGATACGCAGTATTTT	CASSSGGGYPTDTQYF
NA	NA	TRBJ2-3	TRBV6-5	TGTGCCAGCAGTTACGTCTGGGGCGGGAACACAGATACGCAGTATTTT	CASSYVWGGNTDTQYF
NA	many	TRBJ2-5	TRBV29-1	TGCAGCGTTCGACGCGGGGCCCAAGAGACCCAGTACTTC	CSVRRGAQETQYF